The 22 T cell receptor beta chains below were found in one sample sequenced in a study of blood T cells in healthy people across ages. Through a sample-barcoded 5' primer and a J-beta primer mix, a second PCR was run for about 6 to 11 cycles. TCRdb called the 5' RACE reads again in MiXCR, with one record for every CDR3 protein. Of 1.6 million or so distinct CDR3 sequences in the sample, roughly 32% were seen once. The sequenced material came from blood. The receptor source for this set is a woman in her thirties in good health.

This clonotype was observed a few times. The CDR3 DNA is TGCAGTGCTAGGGGCCGGGAGGTACTTTACGAGCAGTACTTC. It yields the protein CSARGREVLYEQYF. This chain connects TRBV20-1 to TRBJ2-7; 7 positions match TRBD2. Germline CDR1 reads DFQATT; CDR2 reads SNEGSKA (reference sequence). The CDR3 length is 14 residues. After removal of 3 bases from V and 4 bases from J, the junction contained 9 bases not matched to a gene.

Notes on this clonotype: This sequence may be a read error, since a much larger clone differs from it by one base. V and J are TRBV5-1 and TRBJ2-3; D remains ambiguous. This CDR3 contains 13 residues. Germline V CDR1 and CDR2: SGHRS, YFSETQ. This CDR3 is CANSPSVQDTQYF. The CDR3 DNA follows: TGCGCCAACAGCCCGTCGGTCCAAGATACGCAGTATTTT.

The chain uses TRBV4-1 and TRBJ2-3, with unresolved D. Germline lookup yields CDR1 MGHRA and CDR2 YSYEKL. Between the trimmed V and J ends, which lost 3 bases and 2 bases, there was a span of 18 bases. The CDR3 length is 17 residues. CDR3 region: CASSHALRKGYTDTQYF. As DNA, the CDR3 is TGCGCCAGCAGCCACGCATTGAGAAAGGGTTACACAGATACGCAGTATTTT.

This rearrangement joins TRBV13 to TRBJ2-6; D ambiguous. The CDR3 loop spans 17 amino acids. Trimming removed 5 bases at V and 0 bases at J, with 14 bases between. Germline lookup yields CDR1 PRHDT and CDR2 FYEKMQ (reference sequence). This chain's CDR3 is CASSHRVSSSGANVLTF. The CDR3 nucleotides are TGTGCCAGCAGCCACCGGGTCTCTAGCTCTGGGGCCAACGTCCTGACTTTC. Variable domain in full (rest from reference TRBV13 and TRBJ2-6): AAGVIQSPRHLIKEKRETATLKCYPIPRHDTVYWYQQGPGQDPQFLISFYEKMQSDKGSIPDRFSAQQFSDYHSELNMSSLELGDSALYFCASSHRVSSSGANVLTFGAGSRLTVL.

The V call is TRBV9, the J call TRBJ2-5; D is possibly TRBD1 or TRBD2 (5 bases each). V lost 4 bases and J lost 11, with 18 bases in between. The V gene's germline CDR1 is SGDLS and CDR2 YYNGEE. This CDR3 has 13 amino acids. In DNA form, the CDR3 reads TGTGCCAGCAGCCCCGAGGGGTTAAGGAAGCAGTACTTC. Translating gives CASSPEGLRKQYF.

V usage is TRBV7-2 and J usage is TRBJ2-3; the match to TRBD2 covers 8 bases. The germline V gene encodes CDR1 SGHTA and CDR2 FQGNSA. This CDR3 is built from 17 residues. The V gene end was trimmed by 5 bases and the J gene end by 0 bases; junction bases not matched to a gene: 10. The CDR3 protein is CASSPIGGALSTDTQYF. For the CDR3, the DNA is TGTGCCAGCAGCCCTATCGGGGGGGCTCTGAGCACAGATACGCAGTATTTT. The full variable domain, in which reference TRBV7-2 and TRBJ2-3 provide the parts outside the CDR3, is GAGVSQSPSNKVTEKGKDVELRCDPISGHTALYWYRQSLGQGLEFLIYFQGNSAPDKSGLPSDRFSAERTGGSVSTLTIQRTQQEDSAVYLCASSPIGGALSTDTQYFGPGTRLTVL.

As concerns this clonotype: At one boundary the junction diverges from the germline segment, which might be a read error. This CDR3 is CASSFGSTDAQYF. Here the CDR3 DNA reads TGTGCCAGCAGTTTTGGCAGCACAGATGCGCAGTATTTT. The chain employs TRBV12-3 or TRBV12-4 and TRBJ2-3; D remains ambiguous. This CDR3 comprises 13 residues.

This clonotype was counted between two and nine times. The CDR3 region is CASSISGGGYEQYF. The CDR3 nucleotides read TGTGCCAGCTCAATCTCAGGGGGCGGCTACGAGCAGTACTTC. The V and J genes are TRBV18 and TRBJ2-7; 8 nucleotides match TRBD1. CDR1 is KGHSH, CDR2 LQKENI, per germline. The junction had 6 bases not matched to a gene; V was cut back by 5 bases and J by 3 bases. This CDR3 spans 14 amino acids.

As to this clonotype: A much more abundant neighbour one base away suggests this may be a read error. The rearrangement links TRBV7-3 to TRBJ2-3; D may match TRBD1 or TRBD2 (5 bases each). CDR3 length equals 14 residues. Germline V gene sequence: CDR1 SGHTA, CDR2 FQGTGA. This chain's CDR3 is CASSLGRHTDAQYF. In DNA form, the CDR3 reads TGTGCCAGCAGCTTGGGACGACACACAGATGCGCAGTATTTT.

This chain uses TRBV3-1 with TRBJ2-7; 10 bases map to TRBD2. The end of the DNA fits TRBJ2-5 better, so the J call may be wrong. Per the germline V gene, CDR1 is LGHDT and CDR2 is YNNKEL (reference sequence). The CDR3 contains 15 residues. The CDR3 nucleotides are TGTGCCAGCAGTCTTATAGCGGGAGGCGCTGGGACCCAGTACTTC. This gives the protein CASSLIAGGAGTQYF.

This rearrangement joins TRBV27 to TRBJ2-3; 14 bases are a match to TRBD2. Germline V gene lookup returns CDR1 MNHEY and CDR2 SMNVEV (reference sequence). V was clipped by 0 bases and J by 6 bases; unmatched bases: 8. The CDR3 is 18 residues long. The CDR3 spells CASSLSGTSGSKWDTQYF. For the CDR3, the DNA is TGTGCCAGCAGTTTATCTGGGACTAGCGGGAGTAAGTGGGATACGCAGTATTTT.

Concerning this clonotype itself: One end of the junction varies from germline; a read error may be responsible. CDR3 coding DNA: TGCAGTACTAGACCACGACAGAGGGGCTACACCTTC. Its protein product is CSTRPRQRGYTF. This sequence joins TRBV20-1 and TRBJ1-2; tentative D call: TRBD1 (5 bases). There are 12 residues in the CDR3. Germline V gene lookup returns CDR1 DFQATT and CDR2 SNEGSKA (reference sequence).

The rearrangement links TRBV5-1 to TRBJ1-1; the D is unclear. Germline loops: CDR1 SGHRS, CDR2 YFSETQ. The CDR3 runs 15 residues. V lost 0 bases and J 1 base, leaving 10 bases between the germline ends. The DNA for the CDR3 is TGCGCCAGCAGCTTGGCTCCCGACCCGAACACTGAAGCTTTCTTT. Protein sequence: CASSLAPDPNTEAFF.

Many counts were recorded for this clonotype. The chain employs TRBV28 and TRBJ1-2; a possible D gene is TRBD1 (6 bases). The CDR3 runs 13 residues. The germline CDR1 and CDR2 sequences are MDHEN and SYDVKM. The ends were cut back, 3 bases at V and 3 bases at J, with 8 bases in the middle. This CDR3 reads CASSLGAYYGYTF. CDR3 nucleotides: TGTGCCAGCAGTTTGGGGGCCTACTATGGCTACACCTTC.

The V gene is TRBV30, the J gene TRBJ2-4; TRBD1 agrees at 9 bases. The J call may be wrong; the DNA end is better matched by TRBJ2-5. CDR1 is GTSNPN, CDR2 SVGIG, per germline (reference sequence). The CDR3 is 12 residues long. The DNA of the CDR3 is TGTGCCCAGGGACAGGGTCAAGAGACCCAGTACTTC. Residues: CAQGQGQETQYF.

This clonotype has a handful of counts. The chain is built from TRBV5-1 and TRBJ2-7; no clear D gene. This CDR3 contains 13 residues. Germline assignment: CDR1 SGHRS and CDR2 YFSETQ. Trimming pared 4 bases from V and 2 bases from J, leaving 10 bases between. The CDR3 loop is CASSPDMPYEQYF. For the CDR3, the DNA is TGCGCCAGCAGCCCCGACATGCCCTACGAGCAGTACTTC.

The chain has TRBV30 and TRBJ1-2; D is unclear. Per germline, CDR1 GTSNPN and CDR2 SVGIG (reference sequence). V was shortened by 4 bases and J by 9 bases, with 12 bases between the two germline ends. The CDR3 extends over 11 amino acids. CDR3 region: CAWTREGRYTF. Written as DNA, the CDR3 is TGTGCCTGGACGCGGGAAGGGCGCTACACCTTC.

This clonotype was recorded at least ten times. The rearrangement links TRBV7-3 to TRBJ2-3; TRBD2 might be the D (6 bases). Germline V gene data show CDR1 as SGHTA and CDR2 as FQGTGA. This CDR3 region has 18 residues. The V and J ends lost 5 bases and 2 bases respectively, with 23 bases between them. The chain's CDR3 is CASSQWDASDITTDTQYF. For the CDR3, the DNA is TGTGCCAGCAGCCAGTGGGACGCTAGCGACATTACCACAGATACGCAGTATTTT. The complete variable domain, with remaining parts taken from reference TRBV7-3 and TRBJ2-3, reads GAGVSQTPSNKVTEKGKYVELRCDPISGHTALYWYRQSLGQGPEFLIYFQGTGAADDSGLPNDRFFAVRPEGSVSTLKIQRTERGDSAVYLCASSQWDASDITTDTQYFGPGTRLTVL.

V and J are TRBV9 and TRBJ1-1; possible D gene TRBD1, 5 bases. Deletions cut 4 bases from V and 0 bases from J, with 28 bases between. Germline-derived CDR1 and CDR2 are SGDLS and YYNGEE. This CDR3 region has 20 residues. This CDR3 reads CASSLTPGNQVDSLNTEAFF. CDR3 nucleotide sequence: TGTGCCAGCAGCCTCACCCCAGGGAACCAAGTCGATTCTCTGAACACTGAAGCTTTCTTT.

This clonotype was seen a single time. A much more abundant neighbour one base away suggests this may be a read error. V usage is TRBV29-1 and J usage is TRBJ2-1; D possibly matches TRBD1 or TRBD2 (5 bases each). V lost 2 bases, J lost 3 bases, and 8 bases lay in between. CDR3 length equals 13 residues. Germline CDR1 is SQVTM and CDR2 is ANQGSEA. The CDR3 reads CSVEKRGYNEQFF. CDR3 DNA: TGCAGCGTTGAAAAGAGGGGCTACAATGAGCAGTTCTTC.

This chain uses TRBV15 with TRBJ1-1; tentative D call: TRBD1 (5 bases). This CDR3 is 12 amino acids long. Deletions cut 2 bases from V and 7 bases from J, with 8 bases between. Germline CDR1 and CDR2: LNHNV and YYDKDF (reference sequence). The CDR3 reads CATSRPRGEAFF. CDR3 nucleotides: TGTGCCACCAGCAGACCGAGGGGTGAAGCTTTCTTT.

This clonotype showed up just a few times. This CDR3 reads CASSLGLGEQETQYF. The CDR3 coding sequence is TGTGCCAGCAGCTTAGGATTGGGGGAGCAAGAGACCCAGTACTTC. This sequence joins TRBV7-9 and TRBJ2-5; the D call may be TRBD1 or TRBD2 (5 bases each). Trimming stripped 1 base from V and 2 bases from J, with 11 bases between. Germline V gives CDR1 SEHNR, CDR2 FQNEAQ (reference sequence). This CDR3 spans 15 amino acids.